This TCR beta chain was identified in a study of blood T cell repertoires in COVID-19. On the study more broadly: Italy, Spain and the United States were the sources of the convalescent and acute COVID-19 samples. Sample material is recorded as cDNA or gDNA derived from T cells, B-cell-depleted T cells, or PBMCs.

In the original analysis: How many nucleated cells were present was estimated from reference gene primer amplification. Produced via immunoSEQ multiplex PCR; TCRdb's table is partial and in-frame only. V and J calls plus clone size are reproduced from that table; the DNA served to infer D and trimming. The data contain roughly 99,000 clones, 80% to 85% of them singletons. The trim removed 6 bases at V and 4 bases at J, leaving 6 bases unmatched. Germline V CDR1 and CDR2: MDHEN, SYDVKM. This CDR3 spans 16 amino acids. The sequence derives from a human donor in a cohort sampled during active COVID-19. The chain recombines TRBV28 with TRBJ2-6; 10 bases align to TRBD1. The specimen was peripheral blood. CDR3 in DNA: TGTGCCAGCAGGACAGGGGGCGCAGTGGGGGCCAACGTCCTGACTTTC. Residues: CASRTGGAVGANVLTF.